Shown below are 5 T cell receptor beta chains from a single sample sequenced in a study of blood T cell repertoires in COVID-19. TCRdb's table, derived via immunoSEQ multiplex PCR, lists solely in-frame clones and lacks some. Of tens of thousands of clones in the sample, roughly 80% are singletons; the top ten hold about 11%. The source material was peripheral blood. These receptors all stem from a man in his 70s with acute or convalescent COVID-19.

The V gene is TRBV5-1, the J gene TRBJ2-7; 9 bases match TRBD1. Germline lookup yields CDR1 SGHRS and CDR2 YFSETQ. With 1 base clipped from V and 2 bases from J, the junction kept 1 base outside the gene matches. The CDR3 contains 14 residues. The CDR3, as DNA: TGCGCCAGCAGCTTGTGGGACAGGGCCTACGAGCAGTACTTC. Its translation: CASSLWDRAYEQYF. Drawing the rest from reference TRBV5-1 and TRBJ2-7, the complete variable domain is KAGVTQTPRYLIKTRGQQVTLSCSPISGHRSVSWYQQTPGQGLQFLFEYFSETQRNKGNFPGRFSGRQFSNSRSEMNVSTLELGDSALYLCASSLWDRAYEQYFGPGTRLTVT.

This clone was observed once. V is TRBV9 and J is TRBJ2-1; TRBD1 matches 8 bases. CDR1 is SGDLS, CDR2 YYNGEE, per germline. J was trimmed by 3 bases and V by 7 bases; bases with no gene match: 9. The CDR3 length is 15 residues. CDR3 sequence (DNA): TGTGCCAGCGCAAGACCAGGGGGCGTCTACAATGAGCAGTTCTTC. Residues: CASARPGGVYNEQFF.

The chain has TRBV6-1 and TRBJ2-7; possibly TRBD1 for D (6 bases). This CDR3 has 13 amino acids. V lost 3 bases to trimming and J lost 2 bases, with 8 bases between them. CDR1 is MNHNS, CDR2 SASEGT, per germline. The CDR3, as DNA: TGTGCCAGCAGTGATCAGGGGCCCTACGAGCAGTACTTC. Translated: CASSDQGPYEQYF.

The chain joins TRBV7-3 to TRBJ2-5; 9 bases are a match to TRBD1. V lost 6 bases and J lost 5; bases outside the gene matches: 7. The CDR3 totals 14 residues. From germline, CDR1 is SGHTA and CDR2 FQGTGA. DNA for the CDR3: TGTGCCAGCAGTAGGAGGACAGGGGTGGAGACCCAGTACTTC. Translating it yields CASSRRTGVETQYF.

The V and J genes are TRBV29-1 and TRBJ2-1; 8 bases map to TRBD2. Germline assignment: CDR1 SQVTM and CDR2 ANQGSEA. This CDR3 is 16 amino acids long. The ends lost 0 bases at V and 3 bases at J; junction bases unmatched: 7. CDR3 loop: CSVEDPSGGLYNEQFF. DNA for the CDR3: TGCAGCGTTGAAGATCCGAGCGGGGGCCTCTACAATGAGCAGTTCTTC.